The 29 T cell receptor beta chains in this list originate from one sample, sequenced in a study of cytomegalovirus exposure and HLA in healthy donors. This PCR relied on a set of 60 Vbeta primers and 13 Jbeta primers. The method was immunoSEQ multiplex PCR; TCRdb's version includes in-frame clones alone and lacks a portion of them. In the table there are approximately 140,000 clones, roughly four fifths of which are singletons. Source material: PBMCs. The source is a boy younger than 18 in good health and CMV-seronegative.

The chain carries TRBV29-1 and TRBJ1-1, with 7 bases that match TRBD1. Germline V gene data show CDR1 as SQVTM and CDR2 as ANQGSEA. V shed 7 bases and J 2 bases; nucleotides not matched to a gene: 7. The length of the CDR3 is 13 residues. CDR3 sequence reads: CSDRQGRNTEAFF. For the CDR3, the DNA is TGCAGCGACCGACAGGGAAGAAACACTGAAGCTTTCTTT.

This sequence joins TRBV6-5 and TRBJ2-1, with 10 positions matching TRBD2. V shed 0 bases, J shed 8 bases, and the junction held 7 bases outside the gene matches. The CDR3 length is 16 residues. Germline V gives CDR1 MNHEY, CDR2 SVGAGI. The CDR3 region is CASSYSASGSFHEQFF. CDR3 sequence (DNA): TGTGCCAGCAGTTACTCGGCTAGCGGGAGTTTCCATGAGCAGTTCTTC.

This chain uses TRBV27 with TRBJ2-1, with 8 positions matching TRBD2. This CDR3 spans 14 amino acids. Germline V gene sequence: CDR1 MNHEY, CDR2 SMNVEV (reference sequence). V lost 6 bases, J lost 8 bases, and 9 bases stayed unmatched. This chain's CDR3 is CASSEAGGNYEQFF. The DNA of the CDR3 is TGTGCCAGCAGCGAGGCGGGAGGTAACTATGAGCAGTTCTTC.

The rearrangement uses TRBV2 and TRBJ1-1; a weak D match, TRBD1 (5 bases). Between the trimmed V and J ends, which lost 9 bases and 1 base, there was a span of 9 bases. Germline CDR1 SNHLY, CDR2 FYNNEI. The CDR3 runs 12 residues. The CDR3: CARIQENTEAFF. In nucleotides, the CDR3 is TGTGCCAGGATACAGGAGAACACTGAAGCTTTCTTT.

This clone was observed a few times. The chain has TRBV6-5 and TRBJ1-1; 9 bases line up with TRBD1. Trimming took 4 bases from V and 5 from J; bases not matched to a gene: 8. Germline V gives CDR1 MNHEY, CDR2 SVGAGI. This CDR3 spans 15 amino acids. CDR3 DNA: TGTGCCAGCAGTTTTACAGGGGGCTTCGGTACTGAAGCTTTCTTT. The encoded protein is CASSFTGGFGTEAFF.

The V call is TRBV5-6, the J call TRBJ2-1; 8 bases map to TRBD2. CDR3 length: 16 amino acids. V lost 0 bases to trimming and J lost 5 bases; unmatched junction nucleotides: 7. CDR1 SGHDT and CDR2 YYEEEE come from the germline V gene. Here the CDR3 DNA reads TGTGCCAGCAGCTTGGGGACTAGCTCTGGACACAATGAGCAGTTCTTC. This gives the protein CASSLGTSSGHNEQFF.

This sequence joins TRBV6-1 and TRBJ2-3; TRBD2 matches 11 bases. The CDR3 contains 16 residues. V trimming: 1 base; J trimming: 5 bases; junction bases outside the gene matches: 5. Germline V gene data show CDR1 as MNHNS and CDR2 as SASEGT. The CDR3 sequence: CASSEVLAGGLDTQYF. The CDR3 DNA follows: TGTGCCAGCAGTGAAGTCTTAGCGGGAGGGTTAGATACGCAGTATTTT.

This clone appeared a single time. The chain has TRBV30 and TRBJ2-1; 12 bases align to TRBD2. The germline V gene has CDR1 GTSNPN and CDR2 SVGIG (reference sequence). Germline trimming cut 1 base from V and 3 bases from J; bases unmatched to any gene: 7. This CDR3 has 17 residues. This CDR3 reads CAWSGLAGGGLYNEQFF. CDR3 DNA sequence: TGTGCCTGGAGTGGGCTAGCGGGAGGGGGACTCTACAATGAGCAGTTCTTC.

The V and J genes are TRBV9 and TRBJ2-1; the match to TRBD2 covers 8 bases. The CDR3 consists of 15 residues. V dropped 3 bases and J dropped 6; count of bases not matched to a gene: 8. Germline-derived CDR1 and CDR2 are SGDLS and YYNGEE. The CDR3 sequence is CASSETSGDPNEQFF. The CDR3 DNA is TGTGCCAGCAGCGAAACTAGCGGAGATCCCAATGAGCAGTTCTTC.

The rearrangement uses TRBV7-2 and TRBJ2-5; 10 bases match TRBD2. This CDR3 spans 16 amino acids. J was trimmed by 5 bases and V by 5 bases; bases with no gene match: 11. The germline gives CDR1 SGHTA, CDR2 FQGNSA. For the CDR3, the DNA is TGTGCCAGCAGCCCGCCAACTAGCGGGGTGGCGGAGACCCAGTACTTC. Protein: CASSPPTSGVAETQYF.

V gene TRBV7-6 combines with J gene TRBJ2-7; D is possibly TRBD2 (7 bases). CDR3 size: 15 residues. Between the trimmed V and J ends, which lost 3 bases and 2 bases, there was a span of 14 bases. Germline lookup yields CDR1 SGHVS and CDR2 FNYEAQ. CDR3 in amino acids: CASSFGGARAYEQYF. The CDR3, as DNA: TGTGCCAGCAGCTTTGGGGGGGCAAGAGCCTACGAGCAGTACTTC.

CDR3 sequence (DNA): TGTGCCAGTAGTATGGACAGGGGGCTTGTCGGGGAGCTGTTTTTT. Translation: CASSMDRGLVGELFF. The chain is built from TRBV19 and TRBJ2-2, with 11 positions matching TRBD1. CDR3 length: 15 amino acids. V lost 3 bases, J lost 7 bases, and 4 bases stayed unmatched. The germline gives CDR1 LNHDA, CDR2 SQIVND (reference sequence).

This chain connects TRBV18 to TRBJ1-2; 7 nucleotides line up with TRBD1. Germline CDR1 is KGHSH and CDR2 is LQKENI. This CDR3 region has 15 residues. V trimming: 6 bases; J trimming: 0 bases; junction bases outside the gene matches: 7. CDR3 in amino acids: CASSHPGQSNYGYTF. The CDR3 DNA is TGTGCCAGCTCGCACCCGGGACAGTCTAACTATGGCTACACCTTC.

V gene TRBV7-2 combines with J gene TRBJ1-1; 10 bases are a match to TRBD1. The V and J ends lost 4 bases and 1 base, in that order; junction bases with no gene match: 3. Germline loops: CDR1 SGHTA, CDR2 FQGNSA. This CDR3 is built from 15 residues. CDR3 nucleotides: TGTGCCAGCAGCTGGACAGGGGGGGAGAACACTGAAGCTTTCTTT. Its protein product is CASSWTGGENTEAFF.

This chain links TRBV25-1 with TRBJ1-2; TRBD1 matches 8 bases. Germline assignment: CDR1 MGHDK and CDR2 SYGVNS. V lost 1 base to trimming and J lost 8 bases; unmatched junction nucleotides: 6. This CDR3 is 14 amino acids long. The CDR3 loop is CASSESDREKGYTF. The CDR3 DNA reads TGTGCCAGCAGTGAATCGGACAGGGAGAAGGGCTACACCTTC.

This clone came up a few times. The J gene is TRBJ1-1, the V gene TRBV7-9; weak D call: TRBD1 (6 bases). The CDR3 extends over 13 amino acids. V was clipped by 7 bases and J by 0 bases, with 9 bases between them. Per the germline V gene, CDR1 is SEHNR and CDR2 is FQNEAQ (reference sequence). Here the CDR3 reads CASNYRVNTEAFF. The CDR3 nucleotides read TGTGCCAGCAACTACAGGGTGAACACTGAAGCTTTCTTT. Variable domain in full (rest from reference TRBV7-9 and TRBJ1-1): DTGVSQNPRHKITKRGQNVTFRCDPISEHNRLYWYRQTLGQGPEFLTYFQNEAQLEKSRLLSDRFSAERPKGSFSTLEIQRTEQGDSAMYLCASNYRVNTEAFFGQGTRLTVV.

The chain combines TRBV18 with TRBJ2-3, with 12 bases aligning to TRBD2. The germline V gene encodes CDR1 KGHSH and CDR2 LQKENI. This CDR3 contains 14 residues. Losses at the gene ends were 3 bases for V and 6 bases for J; bases not matched to a gene: 1. The CDR3 DNA reads TGTGCCAGCTCACCGGGGACTAGCGGGGATACGCAGTATTTT. This gives the protein CASSPGTSGDTQYF.

V and J are TRBV7-8 and TRBJ2-7; D may be TRBD1 (7 bases). CDR1 is SGHVS and CDR2 is FQNEAQ in the germline V gene. The V end lost 4 bases, the J end lost 6 bases, and 16 bases lay between the germline ends. The CDR3 covers 14 residues. DNA for the CDR3: TGTGCCAGCAGCTCGGACAGGACGCGGGGCGAGCAGTACTTC. Its protein product is CASSSDRTRGEQYF.

This sequence joins TRBV27 and TRBJ1-2, with a weak D call TRBD1 (5 bases). Germline CDR1 MNHEY, CDR2 SMNVEV (reference sequence). Trimming removed 3 bases from V and 0 bases from J, with 17 bases in between. The CDR3 extends over 17 amino acids. Here the CDR3 DNA reads TGTGCCAGCAGTTTGAGACAGACCTCGTTAGCTAACTATGGCTACACCTTC. It codes for CASSLRQTSLANYGYTF.

The rearrangement joins TRBV30 to TRBJ2-7; the match to TRBD1 covers 8 bases. There are 13 residues in the CDR3. V shed 5 bases and J 1 base; nucleotides not matched to a gene: 4. Germline V gene data show CDR1 as GTSNPN and CDR2 as SVGIG (reference sequence). CDR3 coding DNA: TGTGCCTGGTCGGACAGGGCTTCCTACGAGCAGTACTTC. This gives the protein CAWSDRASYEQYF.

The chain recombines TRBV13 with TRBJ1-1, with D possibly being TRBD1 (6 bases). Germline V CDR1 and CDR2: PRHDT, FYEKMQ (reference sequence). The CDR3 consists of 14 residues. Trimming took 3 bases from V and 4 from J, leaving 12 bases between them. As DNA, the CDR3 is TGTGCCAGCAGCTTCCCCACAGGGAGCACTGAAGCTTTCTTT. Translating it yields CASSFPTGSTEAFF.

This chain connects TRBV5-1 to TRBJ2-3, with a weak D call TRBD2 (7 bases). Germline V gene lookup returns CDR1 SGHRS and CDR2 YFSETQ. The CDR3 contains 13 residues. V gave up 6 bases and J gave up 5 bases, with 13 bases separating them. The CDR3 DNA reads TGCGCCAGCACTGGGGGGGGCAAAGATACGCAGTATTTT. Translation gives CASTGGGKDTQYF.

The V call is TRBV5-1, the J call TRBJ1-3; the match to TRBD1 covers 7 bases. The CDR3 has 15 amino acids. The junction had 4 bases not matched to a gene; V was cut back by 1 base and J by 3 bases. Germline V lookup: CDR1 SGHRS, CDR2 YFSETQ. CDR3 DNA sequence: TGCGCCAGCAGCTTGTGGACAGGAGGTGGAAACACCATATATTTT. It codes for CASSLWTGGGNTIYF.

This clone has a handful of counts. V usage is TRBV7-9 and J usage is TRBJ2-2, with 8 bases lining up with TRBD1. The CDR3 covers 15 residues. Unmatched junction bases numbered 10, after V lost 6 bases and J lost 7 bases. Germline V CDR1 and CDR2: SEHNR, FQNEAQ (reference sequence). Here the CDR3 reads CASSGFGTGIGELFF. The DNA of the CDR3 is TGTGCCAGCAGTGGTTTCGGGACAGGTATCGGGGAGCTGTTTTTT.

V usage is TRBV6-6 and J usage is TRBJ2-5, with 7 bases lining up with TRBD2. Per the germline V gene, CDR1 is MNHNY and CDR2 is SVGAGI (reference sequence). This CDR3 comprises 16 residues. The V segment lost 6 bases and the J segment 2 bases; nucleotides outside the gene matches: 12. CDR3 amino acids: CASSVDGLEFQETQYF. The CDR3 DNA sequence: TGTGCCAGCAGCGTTGATGGACTAGAGTTTCAAGAGACCCAGTACTTC.

In this sample, this clone turned up a few times. The V call is TRBV7-6, the J call TRBJ1-2, with D possibly being TRBD1 (5 bases). This CDR3 has 16 residues. CDR1 is SGHVS, CDR2 FNYEAQ, per germline. Trimming pared 5 bases from V and 4 bases from J, leaving 20 bases between. CDR3 sequence: CASSPTSGLVAYGYTF. The CDR3 nucleotides are TGTGCCAGCAGCCCTACGTCAGGGCTCGTTGCCTATGGCTACACCTTC.

The chain links TRBV9 to TRBJ1-4; TRBD1 matches at 10 bases. This CDR3 has 14 amino acids. CDR1 and CDR2 (germline): SGDLS, YYNGEE. Trimming took 6 bases from V and 6 from J; bases not matched to a gene: 5. The CDR3 reads CASNPGTGDEKLFF. The CDR3 nucleotides read TGTGCCAGCAACCCCGGGACAGGGGATGAAAAACTGTTTTTT.

The rearrangement uses TRBV30 and TRBJ2-2; D is unclear. V was pared by 1 base and J by 1 base, with 4 bases between. CDR1 is GTSNPN, CDR2 SVGIG, per germline (reference sequence). This CDR3 is 13 amino acids long. Here the CDR3 DNA reads TGTGCCTGGAGTGCCTTGAACACCGGGGAGCTGTTTTTT. Translation: CAWSALNTGELFF.

V usage is TRBV19 and J usage is TRBJ2-7; no clear D. V was cut by 2 bases and J by 4 bases, with 9 bases left in between. The CDR3 sequence is 13 residues long. Germline CDR1 reads LNHDA; CDR2 reads SQIVND (reference sequence). The CDR3 sequence: CASSIRGEYEQYF. The CDR3 coding sequence is TGTGCCAGTAGTATACGTGGAGAATACGAGCAGTACTTC.